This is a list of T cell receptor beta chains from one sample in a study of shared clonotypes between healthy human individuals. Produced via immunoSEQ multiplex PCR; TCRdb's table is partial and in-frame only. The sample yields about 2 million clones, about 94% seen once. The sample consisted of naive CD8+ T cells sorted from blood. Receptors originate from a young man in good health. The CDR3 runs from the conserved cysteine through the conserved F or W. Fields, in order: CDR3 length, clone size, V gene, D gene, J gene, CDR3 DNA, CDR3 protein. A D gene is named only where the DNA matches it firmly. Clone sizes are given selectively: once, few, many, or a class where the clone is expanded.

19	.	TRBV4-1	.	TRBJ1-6	TGCGCCAGCAGCCCTCCTACCCCTACAGGGTTGGCCCCTAATTCACCCCTCCACTTT	CASSPPTPTGLAPNSPLHF
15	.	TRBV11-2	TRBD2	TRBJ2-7	TGTGCCAGCAGCTTAGGGCCTAGCGGGGGGTACGAGCAGTACTTC	CASSLGPSGGYEQYF
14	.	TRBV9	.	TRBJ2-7	TGTGCCAGCAGCGCCGGGGCAAAAGACTACGAGCAGTACTTC	CASSAGAKDYEQYF
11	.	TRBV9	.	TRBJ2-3	TGTGCCAGCAGCGTAGCGACTCCGGGACTTTTC	CASSVATPGLF
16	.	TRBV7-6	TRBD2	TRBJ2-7	TGTGCCAGCAGCTTAGAAACCCCGGGGGGGACCTACGAGCAGTACTTC	CASSLETPGGTYEQYF
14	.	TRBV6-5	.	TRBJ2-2	TGTGCCAGCAGTTACCCAGATAACACCGGGGAGCTGTTTTTT	CASSYPDNTGELFF
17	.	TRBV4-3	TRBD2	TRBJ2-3	TGCGCCAGCAGTTCTGGGACTAGCGGGAGTGTCACAGATACGCAGTATTTT	CASSSGTSGSVTDTQYF
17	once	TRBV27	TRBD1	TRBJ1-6	TGTGCCAGCAGCCCGACAGGGAACCAACTTTATAATTCACCCCTCCACTTT	CASSPTGNQLYNSPLHF
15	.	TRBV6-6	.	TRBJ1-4	TGTGCCAGCAGTCCCGCCGGGGTCGCGTATGAAAAACTGTTTTTT	CASSPAGVAYEKLFF
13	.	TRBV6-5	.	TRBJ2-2	TGTGCCAGCAGTTACGGGCCATCTGGGGAGCTGTTTTTT	CASSYGPSGELFF
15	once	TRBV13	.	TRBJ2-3	TGTGCCAGCAGCCACCCGGGACTGAGCACAGATACGCAGTATTTT	CASSHPGLSTDTQYF
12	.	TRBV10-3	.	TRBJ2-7	TGTGCCATCAGAGGGGAGGCTGACGAGCAGTACTTC	CAIRGEADEQYF